This TCR beta chain was sequenced for a study of pediatric ulcerative colitis. Findings and caveats of the study: Clonal expansions reduced rectal repertoire diversity in acute severe colitis. Repertoires came from total lymphocyte DNA, so rare subsets like regulatory T cells may be missed.

Measured with immunoSEQ multiplex PCR; TCRdb has only the in-frame clones, and not every one. This table holds 25,000 to 35,000 clones, approximately 78% found once. Details on this clone: The antigen remains undetermined.

Germline lookup yields CDR1 SGHAT and CDR2 FQNNGV. V lost 5 bases to trimming and J lost 4 bases, with 15 bases between them. The CDR3 has 14 residues. The TCR comes from a boy younger than 18 with severe ulcerative colitis. The specimen was blood. The genes are TRBV11-2 and TRBJ2-7, with D perhaps TRBD1 (6 bases). CDR3 amino acids: CASSPLTGHYEQYF. CDR3 in DNA: TGTGCCAGCAGCCCACTGACAGGCCATTACGAGCAGTACTTC.